Listed below are T cell receptor beta chains from one sample, sequenced in a study of blood T cell repertoires in COVID-19. The assay was immunoSEQ multiplex PCR, and TCRdb's table has in-frame clones only and misses some. The repertoire holds 200,000 to 300,000 clones, with roughly four fifths as singletons. The sequenced sample was peripheral blood. The source is a woman in her seventies with acute or convalescent COVID-19. The CDR3 runs from the conserved cysteine through the conserved F or W. Each record gives: V gene, D gene, clone size, J gene, CDR3 DNA, CDR3 protein. D genes are given only for firm matches. Some rows mark clone size as missing; the rest say once, few, many or name a class of expanded clone.

V gene: TRBV7-9; D gene: TRBD1; clone size: -; J gene: TRBJ1-1; CDR3 DNA: TGTGCCAGCAGCTTATCAGGGGGAACTGAAGCTTTCTTT; CDR3 protein: CASSLSGGTEAFF
V gene: TRBV5-1; D gene: TRBD1; clone size: -; J gene: TRBJ1-6; CDR3 DNA: TGCGCCAGCAGCTTGGGACAGGGAGATAATTCACCCCTCCACTTT; CDR3 protein: CASSLGQGDNSPLHF
V gene: TRBV18; D gene: -; clone size: -; J gene: TRBJ2-7; CDR3 DNA: TGTGCCAGCTCACCCATAAGGGGGGGCGACATCTACGAGCAGTACTTC; CDR3 protein: CASSPIRGGDIYEQYF
V gene: TRBV10-3; D gene: TRBD1; clone size: -; J gene: TRBJ1-2; CDR3 DNA: TGTGCCATCAGTGACGTCCGACAGGGGACGGGGTATGGCTACACCTTC; CDR3 protein: CAISDVRQGTGYGYTF
V gene: TRBV7-2; D gene: -; clone size: -; J gene: TRBJ1-2; CDR3 DNA: TGTGCCAGCAGCTTAGCTTCAGGGCGAGGCTATGGCTACACCTTC; CDR3 protein: CASSLASGRGYGYTF
V gene: TRBV9; D gene: -; clone size: once; J gene: TRBJ1-1; CDR3 DNA: TGTGCCAGCAGCGTAGGTAAATGGCAGGGGAGCACTGAAGCTTTCTTT; CDR3 protein: CASSVGKWQGSTEAFF
V gene: TRBV29-1; D gene: -; clone size: -; J gene: TRBJ1-1; CDR3 DNA: TGCAGCGTTGCTCTGCAGATCACTGAAGCTTTCTTT; CDR3 protein: CSVALQITEAFF
V gene: TRBV29-1; D gene: TRBD2; clone size: -; J gene: TRBJ2-5; CDR3 DNA: TGCAGCGTTTGGGGGGGAGAGACCCAGTACTTC; CDR3 protein: CSVWGGETQYF
V gene: TRBV6-4; D gene: -; clone size: -; J gene: TRBJ1-6; CDR3 DNA: TGTGCCAGCAGTGTCGGGGGATCCTATAATTCACCCCTCCACTTT; CDR3 protein: CASSVGGSYNSPLHF
V gene: TRBV7-9; D gene: -; clone size: -; J gene: TRBJ1-5; CDR3 DNA: TGTGCCAGCAGCTTTTGGTTAGGGGACGGGGGTCAGCCCCAGCATTTT; CDR3 protein: CASSFWLGDGGQPQHF
V gene: TRBV20-1; D gene: -; clone size: -; J gene: TRBJ1-4; CDR3 DNA: TGCAGTGCTAGTAGCAGGTTCTCAACTAATGAAAAACTGTTTTTT; CDR3 protein: CSASSRFSTNEKLFF
V gene: TRBV5-1; D gene: TRBD2; clone size: -; J gene: TRBJ2-1; CDR3 DNA: TGCGCCAGCAGCTTGGAAGGTAGCGGGAGCTACAATGAGCAGTTCTTC; CDR3 protein: CASSLEGSGSYNEQFF
V gene: TRBV27; D gene: -; clone size: -; J gene: TRBJ1-2; CDR3 DNA: TGTGCCAGCAGTTTTTATGGGGTAGAGGGAAATGGCTACACCTTC; CDR3 protein: CASSFYGVEGNGYTF
V gene: TRBV28; D gene: TRBD1; clone size: -; J gene: TRBJ1-2; CDR3 DNA: TGTGCCAGCAGTCCTCATGGACAGGGGGCGTACTATGGCTACACCTTC; CDR3 protein: CASSPHGQGAYYGYTF
V gene: TRBV7-9; D gene: TRBD1; clone size: -; J gene: TRBJ1-1; CDR3 DNA: TGTGCCAGCAGCCTAGGGACAGGGACGAACACTGAAGCTTTCTTT; CDR3 protein: CASSLGTGTNTEAFF
V gene: TRBV11-3; D gene: -; clone size: -; J gene: TRBJ2-3; CDR3 DNA: TGTGCCAGCAGCTTAGATCAGGTCACAGATACGCAGTATTTT; CDR3 protein: CASSLDQVTDTQYF
V gene: TRBV5-4; D gene: TRBD2; clone size: -; J gene: TRBJ2-3; CDR3 DNA: TGTGCCAGCACGGCTAGCGGGGTCACTAGCACAGATACGCAGTATTTT; CDR3 protein: CASTASGVTSTDTQYF
V gene: TRBV2; D gene: -; clone size: few; J gene: TRBJ1-2; CDR3 DNA: TGTGCCAGCACCCCGGGACAATTTAATGGCTACACCTTC; CDR3 protein: CASTPGQFNGYTF
V gene: TRBV6-1; D gene: -; clone size: -; J gene: TRBJ2-1; CDR3 DNA: TGTGCCAGCAGTGATATCAGCGGAACCTACAATGAGCAGTTCTTC; CDR3 protein: CASSDISGTYNEQFF
V gene: TRBV7-9; D gene: TRBD1; clone size: -; J gene: TRBJ1-3; CDR3 DNA: TGTGCCAGCAGCAGGACAGGCTCTGGAAACACCATATATTTT; CDR3 protein: CASSRTGSGNTIYF
V gene: TRBV19; D gene: -; clone size: -; J gene: TRBJ1-5; CDR3 DNA: TGTGCCAGTAGTATAAAGTCCGGCAGGCCCAATCAGCCCCAGCATTTT; CDR3 protein: CASSIKSGRPNQPQHF
V gene: TRBV28; D gene: TRBD2; clone size: -; J gene: TRBJ2-1; CDR3 DNA: TGTGCCAGCAGTGGGGTTAGCGGGGGTCTCTACAATGAGCAGTTCTTC; CDR3 protein: CASSGVSGGLYNEQFF
V gene: TRBV30; D gene: -; clone size: -; J gene: TRBJ1-2; CDR3 DNA: TGTGCCCACTCACGGGTTGGTGAGCGGCTCTTC; CDR3 protein: CAHSRVGERLF
V gene: TRBV7-9; D gene: -; clone size: -; J gene: TRBJ1-2; CDR3 DNA: TGTGCCAGCAGGTCAATCCCGCACCCTAGGGGCTACACCTTC; CDR3 protein: CASRSIPHPRGYTF
V gene: TRBV19; D gene: -; clone size: -; J gene: TRBJ1-2; CDR3 DNA: TGTGCCAGTAGTATTCGGGACATGAAGGACTATGGCTACACCTTC; CDR3 protein: CASSIRDMKDYGYTF
V gene: TRBV18; D gene: -; clone size: once; J gene: TRBJ1-1; CDR3 DNA: TGTGCCAGCTCACCACCGATGCGGGCGATGAACACTGAAGCTTTCTTT; CDR3 protein: CASSPPMRAMNTEAFF
V gene: TRBV7-2; D gene: TRBD2; clone size: -; J gene: TRBJ2-1; CDR3 DNA: TGTGCCAGCAGCGCACAAGCGGGAGTCTCCTACAATGAGCAGTTCTTC; CDR3 protein: CASSAQAGVSYNEQFF
V gene: TRBV5-1; D gene: -; clone size: once; J gene: TRBJ2-5; CDR3 DNA: TGCGCCAGCAGCACGACAGTGATGGAGACCCAGTACTTC; CDR3 protein: CASSTTVMETQYF
V gene: TRBV29-1; D gene: TRBD1; clone size: -; J gene: TRBJ1-1; CDR3 DNA: TGCAGCGGAGGACAGGGCGACACTGAAGCTTTCTTT; CDR3 protein: CSGGQGDTEAFF
V gene: TRBV2; D gene: -; clone size: -; J gene: TRBJ1-5; CDR3 DNA: TGTGCCAGCAAAGGCGGTCCCTATAGCAATCAGCCCCAGCATTTT; CDR3 protein: CASKGGPYSNQPQHF
V gene: TRBV7-2; D gene: -; clone size: -; J gene: TRBJ1-2; CDR3 DNA: TGTGCCAGCAGCTCTAGCGGAGCAGTTTATGGCTACACCTTC; CDR3 protein: CASSSSGAVYGYTF
V gene: TRBV10-3; D gene: TRBD1; clone size: -; J gene: TRBJ2-7; CDR3 DNA: TGTGCCATCAGTGAGTCTATGGGACAGGGATTCGAGCAGTACTTC; CDR3 protein: CAISESMGQGFEQYF
V gene: TRBV2; D gene: TRBD1; clone size: -; J gene: TRBJ1-1; CDR3 DNA: TGTGCCAGCAGGGTTGGGACAGCCGCGTTAAACACTGAAGCTTTCTTT; CDR3 protein: CASRVGTAALNTEAFF
V gene: TRBV3-1/TRBV3-2; D gene: -; clone size: -; J gene: TRBJ1-2; CDR3 DNA: TGTGCCAGCACCTATATCCGGGTTAGGGGCTACACCTTC; CDR3 protein: CASTYIRVRGYTF
V gene: TRBV3-1/TRBV3-2; D gene: TRBD2; clone size: -; J gene: TRBJ2-7; CDR3 DNA: TGTGCCAGCAGCCAAGGCGGGGGGGCGTTGCAGTACTTC; CDR3 protein: CASSQGGGALQYF
V gene: TRBV5-4; D gene: -; clone size: -; J gene: TRBJ1-4; CDR3 DNA: TGTGCCAGCAGCCCGGGGTCCACTAATGAAAAACTGTTTTTT; CDR3 protein: CASSPGSTNEKLFF
V gene: TRBV28; D gene: -; clone size: -; J gene: TRBJ2-1; CDR3 DNA: TGTGCCAGCAGTTTACCGGGTTCGAATGAGCAGTTCTTC; CDR3 protein: CASSLPGSNEQFF
V gene: TRBV5-1; D gene: TRBD1; clone size: -; J gene: TRBJ1-1; CDR3 DNA: TGCGCCAGCAGCCGGGACAGGGCTGGTGAAGCTTTCTTT; CDR3 protein: CASSRDRAGEAFF
V gene: TRBV19; D gene: -; clone size: many; J gene: TRBJ2-2; CDR3 DNA: TGTGCCAGTAGTATCGGAGGGGGCCCCGGGGAGCTGTTTTTT; CDR3 protein: CASSIGGGPGELFF
V gene: TRBV20-1; D gene: -; clone size: -; J gene: TRBJ2-7; CDR3 DNA: TGCAGTGCTGGCCCAGGGAACGAGCAGTACTTC; CDR3 protein: CSAGPGNEQYF
V gene: TRBV10-3; D gene: TRBD2; clone size: -; J gene: TRBJ2-1; CDR3 DNA: TGTGCCATCAGTGAGGCGCTAGCGGGGGGACACAATGAGCAGTTCTTC; CDR3 protein: CAISEALAGGHNEQFF
V gene: TRBV4-1; D gene: TRBD1; clone size: -; J gene: TRBJ1-4; CDR3 DNA: TGCGCCAGCAGCCTTCAGGGGGTAAATGAAAAACTGTTTTTT; CDR3 protein: CASSLQGVNEKLFF
V gene: TRBV4-3; D gene: TRBD1; clone size: few; J gene: TRBJ2-6; CDR3 DNA: TGCGCCAGCAGCCCCTATGGGACAGGCTCTGGGGCCAACGTCCTGACTTTC; CDR3 protein: CASSPYGTGSGANVLTF
V gene: TRBV18; D gene: TRBD1; clone size: once; J gene: TRBJ1-1; CDR3 DNA: TGTGCCAGCTCACCAGAGGGGGCAAAAACTGAAGCTTTCTTT; CDR3 protein: CASSPEGAKTEAFF
V gene: TRBV6-5; D gene: TRBD1; clone size: -; J gene: TRBJ1-6; CDR3 DNA: TGTGCCAGCAGTCGACAGGGGGCGCGGAATTCACCCCTCCACTTT; CDR3 protein: CASSRQGARNSPLHF
V gene: TRBV2; D gene: -; clone size: -; J gene: TRBJ2-1; CDR3 DNA: TGTGCCAGCGGACTTCCCTTGGACGGTGAGCAGTTCTTC; CDR3 protein: CASGLPLDGEQFF
V gene: TRBV2; D gene: -; clone size: -; J gene: TRBJ2-2; CDR3 DNA: TGTGCCAGCAGCCTACAAGAGTCAGGTACCGGGGAGCTGTTTTTT; CDR3 protein: CASSLQESGTGELFF
V gene: TRBV3-1/TRBV3-2; D gene: -; clone size: -; J gene: TRBJ2-1; CDR3 DNA: TGTGCCAGCAGCCAAGACCAGGTTTCCTACAATGAGCAGTTCTTC; CDR3 protein: CASSQDQVSYNEQFF
V gene: TRBV7-2; D gene: TRBD1; clone size: -; J gene: TRBJ1-6; CDR3 DNA: TGTGCCAGCAGCTTAGCGCAGGGGGTTAATTCACCCCTCCACTTT; CDR3 protein: CASSLAQGVNSPLHF
V gene: TRBV7-9; D gene: TRBD2; clone size: once; J gene: TRBJ2-1; CDR3 DNA: TGTGCCAGCAGCTCTAGCGGGGGCCGGTACAATGAGCAGTTCTTC; CDR3 protein: CASSSSGGRYNEQFF
V gene: TRBV28; D gene: -; clone size: -; J gene: TRBJ1-2; CDR3 DNA: TGTGCCAGCACAGGAAGTAGGGGCTACACCTTC; CDR3 protein: CASTGSRGYTF
V gene: TRBV4-1; D gene: -; clone size: many; J gene: TRBJ1-5; CDR3 DNA: TGCGCCAGCAGCCAAGATGGGGGGTTTGGCAATCAGCCCCAGCATTTT; CDR3 protein: CASSQDGGFGNQPQHF
V gene: TRBV7-2; D gene: -; clone size: -; J gene: TRBJ1-3; CDR3 DNA: TGTGCCAGCAGTTCAACTGGAAACACCATATATTTT; CDR3 protein: CASSSTGNTIYF
V gene: TRBV19; D gene: -; clone size: once; J gene: TRBJ1-5; CDR3 DNA: TGTGCCAGTAGTACCGAATACAGGGTTAGCAATCAGCCCCAGCATTTT; CDR3 protein: CASSTEYRVSNQPQHF
V gene: TRBV11-3; D gene: TRBD2; clone size: once; J gene: TRBJ2-3; CDR3 DNA: TGTGCCAGCAGCTTAGGACTAGCGGGAACCACAGATACGCAGTATTTT; CDR3 protein: CASSLGLAGTTDTQYF
V gene: TRBV2; D gene: -; clone size: -; J gene: TRBJ1-2; CDR3 DNA: TGTGCCAGCATCGGGGGTAATGGCTACACCTTC; CDR3 protein: CASIGGNGYTF
V gene: TRBV5-1; D gene: TRBD2; clone size: -; J gene: TRBJ2-3; CDR3 DNA: TGCGCCAGCAGCTTGTATGTCGCGGGGGGAGGTACAGATACGCAGTATTTT; CDR3 protein: CASSLYVAGGGTDTQYF
V gene: TRBV3-1/TRBV3-2; D gene: TRBD2; clone size: -; J gene: TRBJ2-1; CDR3 DNA: TGTGCCAGCAGCCTTGTAGCGGGGGGAATATACAATGAGCAGTTCTTC; CDR3 protein: CASSLVAGGIYNEQFF
V gene: TRBV19; D gene: -; clone size: -; J gene: TRBJ1-1; CDR3 DNA: TGTGCCAGTAGTATAATAGTGAACACTGAAGCTTTCTTT; CDR3 protein: CASSIIVNTEAFF
V gene: TRBV28; D gene: -; clone size: -; J gene: TRBJ1-2; CDR3 DNA: TGTGCCAGCAGTGGGTTGGGGGGGAACTATGGCTACACCTTC; CDR3 protein: CASSGLGGNYGYTF